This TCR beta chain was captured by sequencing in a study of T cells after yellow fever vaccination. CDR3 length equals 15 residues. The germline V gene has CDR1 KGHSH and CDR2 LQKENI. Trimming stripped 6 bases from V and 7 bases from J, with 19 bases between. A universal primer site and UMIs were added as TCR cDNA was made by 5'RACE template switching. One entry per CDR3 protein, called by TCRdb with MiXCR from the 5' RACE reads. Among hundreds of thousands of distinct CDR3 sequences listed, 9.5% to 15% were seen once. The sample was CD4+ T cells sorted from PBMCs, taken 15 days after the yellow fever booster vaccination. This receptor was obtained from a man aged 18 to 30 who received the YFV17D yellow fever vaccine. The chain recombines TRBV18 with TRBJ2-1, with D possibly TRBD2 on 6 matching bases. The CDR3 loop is CASSPGQGLANEQFF. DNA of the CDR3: TGTGCCAGCTCCCCGGGGCAGGGCCTAGCGAATGAGCAGTTCTTC. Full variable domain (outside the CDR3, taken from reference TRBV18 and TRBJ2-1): NAGVMQNPRHLVRRRGQEARLRCSPMKGHSHVYWYRQLPEEGLKFMVYLQKENIIDESGMPKERFSAEFPKEGPSILRIQQVVRGDSAAYFCASSPGQGLANEQFFGPGTRLTVL.